This T cell receptor beta chain was captured in a study of shared clonotypes between healthy human individuals. Study-wide results and caveats: Relative to their counterparts shared across all four donors, non-shared clonotypes exhibited diminished generation probabilities.

Original methodology: Junction-only sequences without quality scores were provided by ImmunoSEQ, so filtering was different. The protocol was immunoSEQ multiplex PCR, while the TCRdb copy is restricted to in-frame clones and leaves out a portion. V and J calls and clone size are those listed in that table; D and trimming were worked out from the DNA. Of about 2.4 million clones in the sample, about 92% were seen once. Comment on this clone: Antigen: not known.

The germline CDR1 and CDR2 sequences are SEHNR and FQNEAQ (reference sequence). The CDR3 totals 15 residues. V was trimmed by 1 base and J by 10 bases, leaving 14 bases between them. Sequenced input: naive CD4+ T cells sorted from blood. Noted subset: CD45RA+ positively selected. The V call is TRBV7-9, the J call TRBJ1-6; no firm D call. This TCR was sampled from a man aged 18 to 30 in good health. CDR3 sequence (DNA): TGTGCCAGCAGCTTAGAGGGAGGGAGCGGGTCACCCCTCCACTTT. Amino acid sequence: CASSLEGGSGSPLHF.